The 15 T cell receptor beta chains reported below all come from one sample, sequenced in a study of T-cell memory formation after mild COVID-19. TCRdb ran MiXCR on the 5' RACE reads and lists one entry per CDR3 protein. The sample includes roughly 180,000 distinct CDR3 sequences, roughly 11% of them seen just once. The material sequenced was PBMCs or a T cell subset sorted from them (not recorded which). These receptors were collected from a man in his late teens or twenties who had mild COVID-19 (a few samples of this study predate the infection). Cell type and time point are not known.

This clonotype was detected a few times. The chain combines TRBV6-5 with TRBJ1-4, with TRBD1 matching over 7 bases. With V trimmed by 5 bases and J by 10 bases, 13 bases remained unmatched. The length of the CDR3 is 15 residues. Germline V gene sequence: CDR1 MNHEY, CDR2 SVGAGI. The CDR3 coding sequence is TGTGCCAGCAGTCAACAACCGACAGGGAACGTAAAACTGTTTTTT. Amino acids: CASSQQPTGNVKLFF.

This clonotype appeared a few times. The chain is built from TRBV5-7 and TRBJ1-5, with TRBD1 matching over 9 bases. TRBV5-7 belongs to the ORF category, with a function that is uncertain. This CDR3 contains 18 residues. V shed 4 bases, J shed 5 bases, and the junction held 16 bases outside the gene matches. CDR3 coding DNA: TGTGCCAGCAGCCGGCCTAGTCGCTTGGGACAGGGTGATCAGCCCCAGCATTTT. It translates to CASSRPSRLGQGDQPQHF.

This chain uses TRBV20-1 with TRBJ1-1; D is perhaps TRBD1 (5 bases). This CDR3 comprises 12 residues. The germline V and J ends were trimmed by 3 bases and 6 bases, with 11 bases remaining between them. Germline V lookup: CDR1 DFQATT, CDR2 SNEGSKA (reference sequence). CDR3 sequence reads: CSASGGLAEAFF. CDR3 bases: TGCAGTGCTAGCGGGGGGTTGGCTGAAGCTTTCTTT.

This clonotype has a handful of counts. This rearrangement joins TRBV4-3 to TRBJ1-5, with D possibly matching TRBD1 (6 bases). Trimming removed 0 bases from V and 7 bases from J, with 19 bases in between. This CDR3 has 17 residues. The germline gives CDR1 LGHNA, CDR2 YSLEER. In DNA form, the CDR3 reads TGCGCCAGCAGCCAAGACGCCACCGCGGGGGGCTCGCAGCCCCAGCATTTT. Translated, it gives CASSQDATAGGSQPQHF.

In this sample, this clonotype turned up a few times. The chain is built from TRBV19 and TRBJ1-4; D call uncertain. The CDR3 is 15 residues long. Germline loops: CDR1 LNHDA, CDR2 SQIVND (reference sequence). V lost 3 bases, J lost 5 bases, and 13 bases lay in between. The CDR3 bases are TGTGCCAGTAGTATTGTCGGGCCCCTCAATGAAAAACTGTTTTTT. This gives the protein CASSIVGPLNEKLFF. The variable domain in full, with the rest retrieved from reference TRBV19 and TRBJ1-4, is DGGITQSPKYLFRKEGQNVTLSCEQNLNHDAMYWYRQDPGQGLRLIYYSQIVNDFQKGDIAEGYSVSREKKESFPLTVTSAQKNPTAFYLCASSIVGPLNEKLFFGSGTQLSVL.

The chain is built from TRBV20-1 and TRBJ2-1; 8 bases agree with TRBD2. The junction had 7 bases not matched to a gene; V was cut back by 5 bases and J by 7 bases. The length of the CDR3 is 13 residues. Looked up from germline, CDR1 is DFQATT and CDR2 is SNEGSKA (reference sequence). CDR3 nucleotide sequence: TGCAGTGCTGCAAAGCGGGGGTGGAATGAGCAGTTCTTC. Protein product: CSAAKRGWNEQFF.

This clonotype was counted between two and nine times. The genes are TRBV6-1 and TRBJ2-7; 8 bases map to TRBD1. In germline, CDR1 is MNHNS, CDR2 SASEGT. The CDR3 has 14 amino acids. With 6 bases clipped from V and 0 bases from J, the junction kept 4 bases outside the gene matches. CDR3 in DNA: TGTGCCAGCAGAGACACAGGGGGCTCCTACGAGCAGTACGTC. Amino acid sequence: CASRDTGGSYEQYV.

This clonotype has more than one count but fewer than ten. V usage is TRBV6-2 or TRBV6-3 and J usage is TRBJ2-3; D is possibly TRBD1 (6 bases). Germline V gene lookup returns CDR1 MNHEY and CDR2 SVGEGT. The CDR3 spans 14 residues. The V gene lost 5 bases and the J gene lost 2 bases, with 11 bases spanning the gap. The CDR3 loop is CASSQGPDTDTQYF. Written as DNA, the CDR3 is TGTGCCAGCAGTCAGGGGCCCGACACAGATACGCAGTATTTT.

J is TRBJ1-5 and V is TRBV12-3 or TRBV12-4; 7 bases agree with TRBD1. J gave up 5 bases and V 5 bases, and 6 bases lay outside the gene matches. The CDR3 totals 14 residues. The CDR3 region is CASSRQGDYQPQHF. CDR3 nucleotides: TGTGCCAGCAGTCGACAGGGAGACTATCAGCCCCAGCATTTT.

This sequence joins TRBV24-1 and TRBJ1-5, with 7 bases aligning to TRBD1. V was clipped by 3 bases and J by 3 bases; unmatched bases: 7. The CDR3 consists of 16 residues. CDR1 is KGHDR and CDR2 is SFDVKD in the germline V gene. The CDR3: CATSDPRGGLNQPQHF. CDR3 nucleotide sequence: TGTGCCACCAGTGATCCCCGAGGGGGCCTCAATCAGCCCCAGCATTTT.

The chain joins TRBV5-1 to TRBJ2-7; 8 bases fit TRBD1. The CDR3 has 14 residues. From germline, CDR1 is SGHRS and CDR2 YFSETQ. The V gene end was trimmed by 4 bases and the J gene end by 4 bases; junction bases not matched to a gene: 7. CDR3 in amino acids: CASSAGQGTYEQYV. The CDR3 DNA reads TGCGCCAGCAGCGCAGGACAGGGAACTTACGAGCAGTACGTC.

This clonotype has just a few counts. V gene TRBV9 combines with J gene TRBJ2-3; D is undetermined. CDR3 length equals 12 residues. Trimming stripped 3 bases from V and 4 bases from J, with 6 bases between. Germline-derived CDR1 and CDR2 are SGDLS and YYNGEE. CDR3 sequence: CASSAGADTQYF. CDR3 in DNA: TGTGCCAGCAGCGCCGGTGCAGATACGCAGTATTTT.

V is TRBV6-6 and J is TRBJ2-6; D unresolved. There are 15 residues in the CDR3. V shed 6 bases and J shed 0 bases, with 9 bases lying between them. Germline CDR1 MNHNY, CDR2 SVGAGI (reference sequence). The CDR3 bases are TGTGCCAGCAGACCCCCTGTCTCTGGGGCCAACGTCCTGACTTTC. This sequence encodes CASRPPVSGANVLTF.

A word on this clonotype: The missing conserved phenylalanine or tryptophan at the end of this CDR3 makes a read error likely. J is TRBJ1-5 and V is TRBV10-3; D unclear. Germline V CDR1 and CDR2: ENHRY, SYGVKD. Trimming removed 2 bases from V and 2 bases from J, with 10 bases in between. This CDR3 comprises 15 residues. The CDR3 DNA follows: TGTGCCATCAGTGAGGGTCTCGGGGGCAATCAGCCCCAGCATTAT. Translating gives CAISEGLGGNQPQHY.

In DNA, the CDR3 is TGTGCCAGCAGCCTCCGAGCAGGGGTCGGGTGGTCACCCCTCCACTTT. Its translation is CASSLRAGVGWSPLHF. The J gene is TRBJ1-6, the V gene TRBV9; weak D call: TRBD1 (6 bases). V was clipped by 4 bases and J by 10 bases, with 21 bases between them. The CDR3 is 16 residues long. In germline, CDR1 is SGDLS, CDR2 YYNGEE. Using reference TRBV9 and TRBJ1-6 for the parts outside the CDR3, the full variable domain is DSGVTQTPKHLITATGQRVTLRCSPRSGDLSVYWYQQSLDQGLQFLIQYYNGEERAKGNILERFSAQQFPDLHSELNLSSLELGDSALYFCASSLRAGVGWSPLHFGNGTRLTVT.